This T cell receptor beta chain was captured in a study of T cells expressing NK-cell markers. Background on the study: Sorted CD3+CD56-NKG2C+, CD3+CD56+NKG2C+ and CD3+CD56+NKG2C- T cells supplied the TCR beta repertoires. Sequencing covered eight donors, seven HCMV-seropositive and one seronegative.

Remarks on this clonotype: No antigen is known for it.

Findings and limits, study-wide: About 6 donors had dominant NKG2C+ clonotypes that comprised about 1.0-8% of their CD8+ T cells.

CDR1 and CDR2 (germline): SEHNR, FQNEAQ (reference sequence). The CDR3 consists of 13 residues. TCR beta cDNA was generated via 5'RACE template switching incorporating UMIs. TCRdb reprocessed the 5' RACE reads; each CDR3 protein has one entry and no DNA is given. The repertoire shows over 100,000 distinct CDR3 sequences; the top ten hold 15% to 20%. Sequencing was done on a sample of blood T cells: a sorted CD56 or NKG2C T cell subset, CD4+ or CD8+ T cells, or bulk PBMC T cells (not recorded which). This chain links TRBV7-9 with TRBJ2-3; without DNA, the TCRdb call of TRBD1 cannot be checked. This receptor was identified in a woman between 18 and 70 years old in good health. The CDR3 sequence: CASVRDRTDTQYF.